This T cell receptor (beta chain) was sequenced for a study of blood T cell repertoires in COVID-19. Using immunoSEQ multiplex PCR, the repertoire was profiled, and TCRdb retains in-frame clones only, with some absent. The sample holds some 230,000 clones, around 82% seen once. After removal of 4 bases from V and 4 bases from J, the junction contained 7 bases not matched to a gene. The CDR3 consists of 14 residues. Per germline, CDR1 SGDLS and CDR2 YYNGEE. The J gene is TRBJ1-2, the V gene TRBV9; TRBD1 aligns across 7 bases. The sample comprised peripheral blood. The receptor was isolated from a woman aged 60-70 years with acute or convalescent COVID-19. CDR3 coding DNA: TGTGCCAGCAGCAATGCGACAGGGAGCTATGGCTACACCTTC. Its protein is CASSNATGSYGYTF.